A selection of T cell receptor beta chains follows, all from one sample in a study of cytomegalovirus exposure and HLA in healthy donors. Clones were sequenced by immunoSEQ multiplex PCR, and TCRdb holds only the in-frame ones, with some missing. The sample holds about 57,000 clones, approximately 83% seen once. Specimen: PBMCs. The receptors stem from a man between 25 and 39 years old in good health and CMV-seronegative. CDR3s include the opening cysteine and the closing phenylalanine or tryptophan. A D gene is named only where the DNA matches it firmly. Size values are once, few and many counts, or a class for expanded clones, and some rows have none.

v_gene	j_gene	abundance	d_gene	CDR3aa	CDR3nt
TRBV19	TRBJ2-1	.	TRBD2	CASSRGGRAVEQFF	TGTGCCAGTAGTCGTGGCGGGAGGGCCGTTGAGCAGTTCTTC
TRBV5-1	TRBJ2-7	.	.	CASTFGNEQYF	TGCGCCAGCACCTTCGGTAACGAGCAGTACTTC
TRBV6-6	TRBJ2-6	.	.	CASRGGGGANVLTF	TGTGCCAGCAGGGGGGGAGGTGGGGCCAACGTCCTGACTTTC
TRBV2	TRBJ1-2	.	TRBD1	CASSENRGKNYGYTF	TGTGCCAGCAGTGAAAACAGGGGGAAGAACTATGGCTACACCTTC
TRBV18	TRBJ1-1	.	.	CASSPADSLNTEAFF	TGTGCCAGCTCACCTGCGGACAGCCTGAACACTGAAGCTTTCTTT
TRBV2	TRBJ1-5	.	.	CASSKYLGVADNQPQHF	TGTGCCAGCAGTAAATACCTAGGGGTCGCGGACAATCAGCCCCAGCATTTT
TRBV11-3	TRBJ2-2	.	TRBD2	CASSLYGGASSTGELFF	TGTGCCAGCAGCTTATACGGGGGGGCCTCGAGCACCGGGGAGCTGTTTTTT
TRBV4-1	TRBJ2-5	.	.	CASSQDRGWMETQYF	TGCGCCAGCAGCCAAGACAGGGGATGGATGGAGACCCAGTACTTC
TRBV14	TRBJ2-1	.	TRBD2	CASSQEPTLLAGRWNEQFF	TGTGCCAGCAGCCAAGAACCGACCCTCCTAGCGGGACGGTGGAATGAGCAGTTCTTC
TRBV6-5	TRBJ2-7	few	.	CASSYSGQTYEQYF	TGTGCCAGCAGTTACTCGGGACAAACCTACGAGCAGTACTTC
TRBV7-9	TRBJ1-6	.	TRBD1	CASSAITGENSPLHF	TGTGCCAGCAGCGCGATTACAGGGGAAAATTCACCCCTCCACTTT
TRBV7-8	TRBJ2-2	.	TRBD1	CASSLRTGEVHGELFF	TGTGCCAGCAGCTTAAGGACAGGGGAGGTTCACGGGGAGCTGTTTTTT
TRBV7-9	TRBJ2-3	.	.	CASSKTLLGTQYF	TGTGCCAGCAGCAAAACCCTTCTCGGTACGCAGTATTTT
TRBV18	TRBJ2-1	.	.	CASSPPRGSYNEQFF	TGTGCCAGCTCACCACCTAGGGGTTCCTACAATGAGCAGTTCTTC
TRBV4-2	TRBJ1-4	.	.	CASSQDWGSGGAGEKLFF	TGTGCCAGCAGCCAAGATTGGGGATCGGGGGGGGCGGGTGAAAAACTGTTTTTT
TRBV27	TRBJ2-7	few	.	CASSSGRGGQYF	TGTGCCAGCAGTTCTGGGCGAGGGGGGCAGTACTTC
TRBV4-3	TRBJ2-1	few	.	CASSQVFGDINEQFF	TGCGCCAGCAGCCAAGTCTTCGGGGACATCAATGAGCAGTTCTTC
TRBV6-5	TRBJ1-1	.	TRBD1	CASSPAGTVNTEAFF	TGTGCCAGCAGTCCTGCCGGGACAGTGAACACTGAAGCTTTCTTT
TRBV19	TRBJ2-5	.	TRBD1	CASSVSGTGAETQYF	TGTGCCAGTAGTGTCTCCGGGACAGGGGCAGAGACCCAGTACTTC
TRBV5-1	TRBJ2-1	.	TRBD2	CASSLAGREMDEQFF	TGCGCCAGCAGCTTGGCCGGGCGGGAGATGGATGAGCAGTTCTTC
TRBV7-2	TRBJ2-7	.	.	CASSFRNALDEQYF	TGTGCCAGCAGCTTTCGAAATGCACTCGACGAGCAGTACTTC
TRBV7-2	TRBJ1-2	.	TRBD1	CASSFTTGGNYGYTF	TGTGCCAGCAGCTTTACGACAGGGGGTAACTATGGCTACACCTTC